A selection of T cell receptor beta chains follows, all from one sample in a study of blood T cells in healthy people across ages. Using its own MiXCR run on the 5' RACE reads, TCRdb lists one record per CDR3 protein. Among about 1.8 million distinct CDR3 sequences listed, roughly 50% were seen once. Sequenced material: blood. These receptor sequences come from a woman aged 40 to 49 in good health. The CDR3 runs from the conserved cysteine through the conserved F or W. The D gene is left open where the match is weak. Only part of the rows carry a size: once, few, many, or a class if the clone is expanded.

cdr3_aa cdr3_nt v_call d_call j_call clone_size
CASSLSTSGGRYTQYF TGTGCCAGCAGCTTATCGACTAGCGGGGGGCGATATACGCAGTATTTT TRBV7-2 TRBD2 TRBJ2-3 -
CASSLPDTSRPTEAFF TGTGCCAGCAGTTTACCTGACACTTCCCGGCCCACTGAAGCTTTCTTT TRBV28 - TRBJ1-1 once
CASSDVGNTEAFF TGTGCCAGCTCAGACGTCGGGAACACTGAAGCTTTCTTT TRBV18 - TRBJ1-1 -
CASSFMMNTEAFF TGTGCCAGCAGCTTTATGATGAACACTGAAGCTTTCTTT TRBV7-9 - TRBJ1-1 -
CASSWGTADTQYF TGTGCTAGCAGCTGGGGGACAGCAGATACGCAGTATTTT TRBV7-7 TRBD1 TRBJ2-3 few
CASSTTRGHNSPLHF TGTGCCAGCAGCACCACCAGGGGCCATAATTCACCCCTCCACTTT TRBV27 - TRBJ1-6 -
CSANRGPYEQYF TGCAGTGCTAACAGGGGACCCTACGAGCAGTACTTC TRBV20-1 TRBD1 TRBJ2-7 few
CASAPAAWETQYF TGCGCCAGCGCACCGGCAGCATGGGAGACCCAGTACTTC TRBV5-1 - TRBJ2-5 -
CASSSIEETQFF TGTGCCAGCAGCTCAATAGAAGAGACCCAGTTCTTC TRBV7-9 - TRBJ2-1 -
CASKVGLQETQYF TGTGCCAGCAAGGTGGGACTCCAAGAGACCCAGTACTTC TRBV6-5 - TRBJ2-5 few
CASSLVWTPDQPQHF TGTGCCAGCAGCTTAGTGTGGACACCAGATCAGCCCCAGCATTTT TRBV7-2 - TRBJ1-5 few
CASSSRAVHDEQFF TGCGCCAGCAGCTCCCGGGCCGTCCATGATGAGCAGTTCTTC TRBV5-1 - TRBJ2-1 -
CASSQDQGRGLSGGADTQYF TGTGCCAGCAGCCAAGACCAGGGTCGGGGTCTCTCCGGGGGCGCAGATACGCAGTATTTT TRBV4-2 - TRBJ2-3 -
CASSQDPGQGSSYNEQFF TGTGCCAGCAGCCAAGACCCCGGACAGGGAAGCTCCTACAATGAGCAGTTCTTC TRBV4-2 TRBD1 TRBJ2-1 -
CASSKARGWDRDYEQYF TGTGCCAGCAGCAAAGCGCGTGGGTGGGACAGGGACTACGAGCAGTACTTC TRBV21-1 - TRBJ2-7 -
CSVEESFGVSTNTEAFF TGCAGCGTTGAAGAGTCGTTTGGGGTTTCTACGAACACTGAAGCTTTCTTT TRBV29-1 - TRBJ1-1 -
CASSLNSGGPDEQFF TGTGCCAGCAGCTTAAATTCCGGGGGCCCGGATGAGCAGTTCTTC TRBV7-3 - TRBJ2-1 few
CASSTLPGTSGGATYEQYF TGTGCCAGCAGCACCTTGCCGGGGACTAGCGGGGGGGCCACCTACGAGCAGTACTTC TRBV7-2 TRBD2 TRBJ2-7 few
CASSQGGREDEKLFF TGTGCCAGCAGCCAAGGGGGCAGGGAGGACGAAAAACTGTTTTTT TRBV14 - TRBJ1-4 -
CASSSTSGNTGELFF TGCGCCAGCAGCTCGACTAGCGGAAACACCGGGGAGCTGTTTTTT TRBV5-1 TRBD2 TRBJ2-2 -
CASRWGDTEAFF TGTGCCAGCAGGTGGGGCGACACTGAAGCTTTCTTT TRBV28 - TRBJ1-1 -
CASSRRLAPQETQYF TGTGCCAGCAGTCGAAGACTAGCGCCCCAAGAGACCCAGTACTTC TRBV6-6 TRBD2 TRBJ2-5 -
CASSLARTGKGETQYF TGTGCCAGCAGCTTAGCGAGGACAGGGAAGGGGGAGACCCAGTACTTC TRBV7-2 TRBD1 TRBJ2-5 -
CASSWGQGRNQPQHF TGTGCCAGCAGTTGGGGTCAGGGGAGGAATCAGCCCCAGCATTTT TRBV28 - TRBJ1-5 -
CATRDAGTYNEQFF TGTGCCACCCGGGACGCCGGGACCTACAATGAGCAGTTCTTC TRBV15 - TRBJ2-1 -
CASSLSPPPGLETQYF TGTGCCAGCAGCTTATCCCCCCCCCCGGGGCTAGAGACCCAGTACTTC TRBV7-2 - TRBJ2-5 few
CAISDMFGDSYNSPLHF TGTGCCATCAGTGACATGTTCGGTGACTCCTATAATTCACCCCTCCACTTT TRBV10-3 - TRBJ1-6 few
CASSSRVAKNSPLHF TGCGCCAGCAGCTCACGTGTGGCAAAGAATTCACCCCTCCACTTT TRBV5-1 - TRBJ1-6 -
CASSSRQQGANSPLHF TGCGCCAGCAGCTCGAGACAACAGGGTGCTAATTCACCCCTCCACTTT TRBV5-1 - TRBJ1-6 -
CASSQPGQGSAEQYF TGCGCCAGCAGCCAACCGGGACAGGGCTCCGCGGAGCAGTACTTC TRBV4-1 TRBD1 TRBJ2-4 few
CASSLWGGPKNIQYF TGTGCCAGCAGTTTATGGGGGGGGCCGAAAAACATTCAGTACTTC TRBV27 - TRBJ2-4 few
CASSFLGGDNEQFF TGTGCCAGCAGCTTTCTAGGGGGGGACAATGAGCAGTTCTTC TRBV7-9 - TRBJ2-1 -
CASSYSARAYNYGYTF TGTGCCAGCAGCTACAGCGCCAGAGCATATAACTATGGCTACACCTTC TRBV6-5 - TRBJ1-2 -
CASDSLTYYGYTF TGTGCCAGCGACAGCCTTACCTACTATGGCTACACCTTC TRBV28 - TRBJ1-2 -
CASRGGGHAEQFF TGTGCCAGCAGGGGGGGGGGCCATGCTGAGCAGTTCTTC TRBV2 - TRBJ2-1 -
CASSSQWGGDPYF TGTGCCAGCAGTTCCCAATGGGGGGGCGACCCGTATTTT TRBV27 - TRBJ2-3 few
CASSNLASYEQYF TGTGCCAGCAGCAATCTAGCCTCCTACGAGCAGTACTTC TRBV6-2/TRBV6-3 - TRBJ2-7 -
CASSPTSSETQYF TGTGCCAGCAGCCCTACTAGCAGCGAGACCCAGTACTTC TRBV27 - TRBJ2-5 -
CASSQYPYQDGFYEQYF TGCGCCAGCAGCCAATACCCCTACCAGGACGGCTTCTACGAGCAGTACTTC TRBV4-1 - TRBJ2-7 many